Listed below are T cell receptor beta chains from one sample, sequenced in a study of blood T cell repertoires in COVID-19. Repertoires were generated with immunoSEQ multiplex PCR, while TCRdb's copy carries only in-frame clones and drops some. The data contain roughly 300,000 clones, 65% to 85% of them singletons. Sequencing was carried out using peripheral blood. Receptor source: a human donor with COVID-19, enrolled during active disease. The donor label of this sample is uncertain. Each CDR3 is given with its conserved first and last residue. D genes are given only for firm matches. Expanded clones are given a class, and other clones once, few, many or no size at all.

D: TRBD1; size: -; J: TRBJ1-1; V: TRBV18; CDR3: CASSRDRGDTEAFF
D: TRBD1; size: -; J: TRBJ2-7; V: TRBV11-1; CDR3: CASSLWDRGPYEQYF
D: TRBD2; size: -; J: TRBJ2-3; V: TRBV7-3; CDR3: CASSPRLAGGVDTQYF
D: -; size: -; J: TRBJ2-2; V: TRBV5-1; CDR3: CASKSLGTQNTGELFF
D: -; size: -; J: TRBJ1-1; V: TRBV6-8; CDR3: CASPRARQGNTPSPNRTLEAFF
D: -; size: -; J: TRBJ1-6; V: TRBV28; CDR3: CASSLQGRDYNSPLHF
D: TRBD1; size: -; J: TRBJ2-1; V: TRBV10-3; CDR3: CAISEFSGTGYNEQFF
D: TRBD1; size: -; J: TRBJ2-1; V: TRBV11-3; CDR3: CASSLAGRGLGDEQFF
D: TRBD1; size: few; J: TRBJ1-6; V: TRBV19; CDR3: CASKSPRLDRDNSPLHF
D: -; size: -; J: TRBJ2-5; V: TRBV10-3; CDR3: CAISGTREETQYF
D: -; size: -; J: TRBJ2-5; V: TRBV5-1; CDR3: CASSSQETQYF
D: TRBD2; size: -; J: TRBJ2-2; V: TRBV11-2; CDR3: CASSLEGTSGVTGELFF
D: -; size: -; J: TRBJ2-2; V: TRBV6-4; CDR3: CASSDSAQGLNTGELFF
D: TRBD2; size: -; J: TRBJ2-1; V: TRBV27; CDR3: CASSLGASGGGEQFF
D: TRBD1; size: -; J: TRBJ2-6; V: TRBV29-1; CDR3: CSVEGDRGTSGANVLTF
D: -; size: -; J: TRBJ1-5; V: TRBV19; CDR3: CASSLYNQPQHF
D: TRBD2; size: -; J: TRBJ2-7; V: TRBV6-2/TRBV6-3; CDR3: CASSRLAAYEQYF
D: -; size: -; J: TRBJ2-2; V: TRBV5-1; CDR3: CASSLSGTNTGELFF
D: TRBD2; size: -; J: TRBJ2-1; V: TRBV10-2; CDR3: CASSGSGRSSYNEQFF
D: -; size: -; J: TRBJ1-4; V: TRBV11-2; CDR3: CASSLDRQQSHEKLFF
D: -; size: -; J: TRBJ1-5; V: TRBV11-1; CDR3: CASSLSGREDQPQHF
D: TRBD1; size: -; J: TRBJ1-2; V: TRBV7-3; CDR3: CASSPGQGNYGYTF
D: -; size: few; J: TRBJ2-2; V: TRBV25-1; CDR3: CASSPQANTGELFF
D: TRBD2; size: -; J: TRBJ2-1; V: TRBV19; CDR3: CASRALAGGRNEQFF
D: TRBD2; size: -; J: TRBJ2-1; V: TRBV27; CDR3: CATLAGVGYNEQFF
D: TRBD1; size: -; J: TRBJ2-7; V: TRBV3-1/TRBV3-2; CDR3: CASSLTQGYEQYF
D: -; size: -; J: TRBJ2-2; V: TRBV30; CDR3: CAWSRDTGELFF
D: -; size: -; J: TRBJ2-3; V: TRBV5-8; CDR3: CASSRHGDTQYF
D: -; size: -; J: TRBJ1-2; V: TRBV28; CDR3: CASTPTGEDYGYTF
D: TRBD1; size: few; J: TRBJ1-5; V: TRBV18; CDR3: CASSNGQGDQPQHF
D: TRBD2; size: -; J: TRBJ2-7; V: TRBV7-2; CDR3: CASSPTLAGHYEQYF
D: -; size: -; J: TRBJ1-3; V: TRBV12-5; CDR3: CASAPGQSSGNTIYF
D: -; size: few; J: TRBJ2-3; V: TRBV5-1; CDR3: CASSLVAGISTDTQYF
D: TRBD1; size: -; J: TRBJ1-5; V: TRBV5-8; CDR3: CASRRDRADQPQHF
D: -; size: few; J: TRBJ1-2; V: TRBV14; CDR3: CASSQDLQSYGYTF
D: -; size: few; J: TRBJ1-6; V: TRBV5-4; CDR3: CASSLASGSLSLDNSPLHF
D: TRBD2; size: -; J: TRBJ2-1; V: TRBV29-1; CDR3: CSVRAGVRNEQFF
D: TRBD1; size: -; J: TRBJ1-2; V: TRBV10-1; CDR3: CASSESTRGQLRYTF
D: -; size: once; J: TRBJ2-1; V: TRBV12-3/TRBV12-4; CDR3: CASLPSNFNEQFF
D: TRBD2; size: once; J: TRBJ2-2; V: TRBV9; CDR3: CASSLRTSGRANTGELFF
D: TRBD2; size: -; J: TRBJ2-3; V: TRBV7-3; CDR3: CASSPGLADHTQYF
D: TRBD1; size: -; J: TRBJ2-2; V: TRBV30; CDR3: CAWSVLQGAGGELFF
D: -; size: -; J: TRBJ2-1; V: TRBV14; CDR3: CASSRGGSRNEQFF
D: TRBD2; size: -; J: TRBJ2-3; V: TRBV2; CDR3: CASSPPGSGREDTQYF
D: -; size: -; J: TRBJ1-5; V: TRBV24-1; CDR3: CATSDFRNQPQHF
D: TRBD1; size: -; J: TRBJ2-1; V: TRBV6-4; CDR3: CASSETQGSYNEQFF
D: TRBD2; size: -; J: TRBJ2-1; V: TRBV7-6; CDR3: CASSLYSGIVGDEQFF
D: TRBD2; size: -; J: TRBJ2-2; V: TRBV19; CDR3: CASSITSGYTGELFF
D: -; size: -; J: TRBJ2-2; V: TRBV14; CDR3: CASSQDQTTYTGELFF
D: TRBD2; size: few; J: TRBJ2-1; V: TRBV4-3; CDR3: CASSQDTFGRTSGSYEQFF
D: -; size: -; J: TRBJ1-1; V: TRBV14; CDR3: CASSPQGQGGRNTEAFF
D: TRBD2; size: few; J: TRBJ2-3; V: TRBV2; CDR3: CASRPLAGGTDTQYF
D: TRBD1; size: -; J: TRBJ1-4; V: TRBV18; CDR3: CASSLRQGATNEKLFF
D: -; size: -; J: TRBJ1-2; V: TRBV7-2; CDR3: CASSSQSGGSYGYTF
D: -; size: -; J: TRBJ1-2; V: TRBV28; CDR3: CASSLGGMRNGYTF